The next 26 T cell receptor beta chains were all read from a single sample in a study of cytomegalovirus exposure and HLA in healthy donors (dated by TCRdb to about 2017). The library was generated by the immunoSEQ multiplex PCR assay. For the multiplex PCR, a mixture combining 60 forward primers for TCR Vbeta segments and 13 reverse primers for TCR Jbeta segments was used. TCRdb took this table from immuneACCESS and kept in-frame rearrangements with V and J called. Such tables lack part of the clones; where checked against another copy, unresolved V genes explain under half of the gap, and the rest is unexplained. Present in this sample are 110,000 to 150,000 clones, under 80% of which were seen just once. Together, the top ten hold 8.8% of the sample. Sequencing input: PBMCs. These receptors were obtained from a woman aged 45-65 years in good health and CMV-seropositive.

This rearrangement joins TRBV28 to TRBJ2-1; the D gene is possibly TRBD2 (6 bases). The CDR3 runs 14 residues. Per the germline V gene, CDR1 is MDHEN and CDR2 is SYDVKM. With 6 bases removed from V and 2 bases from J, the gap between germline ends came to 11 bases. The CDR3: CASREGITYNEQFF. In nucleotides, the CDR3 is TGTGCCAGCAGGGAGGGTATAACCTACAATGAGCAGTTCTTC.

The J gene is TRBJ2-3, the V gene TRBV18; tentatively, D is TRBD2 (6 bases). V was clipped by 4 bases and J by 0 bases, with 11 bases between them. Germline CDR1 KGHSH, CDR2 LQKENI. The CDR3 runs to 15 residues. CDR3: CASSRYGGSTDTQYF. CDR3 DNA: TGTGCCAGCTCACGGTACGGGGGAAGCACAGATACGCAGTATTTT.

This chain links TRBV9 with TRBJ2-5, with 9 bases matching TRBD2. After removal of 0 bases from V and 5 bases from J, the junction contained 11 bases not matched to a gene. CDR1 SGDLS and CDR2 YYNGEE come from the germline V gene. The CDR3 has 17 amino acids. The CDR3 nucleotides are TGTGCCAGCAGCGTAGGGGTAGGCGGGGGGGCGGGGGAGACCCAGTACTTC. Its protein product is CASSVGVGGGAGETQYF.

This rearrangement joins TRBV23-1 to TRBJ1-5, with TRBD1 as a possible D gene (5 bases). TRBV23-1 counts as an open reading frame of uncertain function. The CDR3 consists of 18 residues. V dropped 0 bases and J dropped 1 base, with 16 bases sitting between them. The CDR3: CASSQSGGVTESNQPQHF. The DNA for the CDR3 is TGCGCCAGCAGTCAATCGGGAGGGGTAACGGAAAGCAATCAGCCCCAGCATTTT.

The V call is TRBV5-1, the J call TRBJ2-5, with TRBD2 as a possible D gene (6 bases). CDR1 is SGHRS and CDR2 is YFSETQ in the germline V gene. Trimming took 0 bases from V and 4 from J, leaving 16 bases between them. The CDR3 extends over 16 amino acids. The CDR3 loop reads CASSLGPLTSRETQYF. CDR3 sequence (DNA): TGCGCCAGCAGCTTGGGCCCTCTTACTAGCCGAGAGACCCAGTACTTC.

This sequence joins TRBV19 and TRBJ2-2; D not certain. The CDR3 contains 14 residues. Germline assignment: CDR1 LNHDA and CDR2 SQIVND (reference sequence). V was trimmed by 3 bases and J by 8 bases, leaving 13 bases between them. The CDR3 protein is CASSIWQRDGELFF. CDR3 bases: TGTGCCAGTAGTATCTGGCAGCGTGATGGGGAGCTGTTTTTT.

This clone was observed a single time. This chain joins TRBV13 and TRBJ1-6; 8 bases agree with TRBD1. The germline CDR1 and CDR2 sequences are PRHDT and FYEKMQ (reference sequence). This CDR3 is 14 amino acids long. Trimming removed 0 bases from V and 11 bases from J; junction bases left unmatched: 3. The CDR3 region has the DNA TGTGCCAGCAGCTTAGGGGGCAGGGGGCCACCCCTCCACTTT. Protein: CASSLGGRGPPLHF.

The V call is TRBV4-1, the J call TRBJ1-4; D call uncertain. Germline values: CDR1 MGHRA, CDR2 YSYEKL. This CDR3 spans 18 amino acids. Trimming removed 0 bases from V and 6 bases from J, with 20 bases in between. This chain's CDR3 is CASSQDAAFGSGDEKLFF. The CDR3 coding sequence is TGCGCCAGCAGCCAAGACGCCGCCTTCGGTTCCGGGGATGAAAAACTGTTTTTT.

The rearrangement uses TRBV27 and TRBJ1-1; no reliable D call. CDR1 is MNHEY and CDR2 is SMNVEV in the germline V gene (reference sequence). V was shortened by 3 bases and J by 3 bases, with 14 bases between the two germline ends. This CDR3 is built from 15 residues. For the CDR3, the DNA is TGTGCCAGCAGTTTGGTGTCCGGGGTATACACTGAAGCTTTCTTT. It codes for CASSLVSGVYTEAFF.

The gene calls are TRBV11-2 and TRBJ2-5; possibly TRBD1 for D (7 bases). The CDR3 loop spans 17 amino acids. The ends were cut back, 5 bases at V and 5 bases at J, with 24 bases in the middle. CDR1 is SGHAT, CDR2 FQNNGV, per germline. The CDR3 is CASSPQGGNLAGETQYF. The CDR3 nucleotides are TGTGCCAGCAGCCCGCAGGGGGGAAACCTGGCCGGGGAGACCCAGTACTTC.

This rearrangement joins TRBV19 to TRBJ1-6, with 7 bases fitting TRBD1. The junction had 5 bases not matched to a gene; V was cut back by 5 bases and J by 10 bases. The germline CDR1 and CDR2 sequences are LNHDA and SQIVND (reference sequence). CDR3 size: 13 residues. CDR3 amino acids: CASSWDSESPLHF. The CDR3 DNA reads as TGTGCCAGTAGTTGGGACAGTGAGTCACCCCTCCACTTT.

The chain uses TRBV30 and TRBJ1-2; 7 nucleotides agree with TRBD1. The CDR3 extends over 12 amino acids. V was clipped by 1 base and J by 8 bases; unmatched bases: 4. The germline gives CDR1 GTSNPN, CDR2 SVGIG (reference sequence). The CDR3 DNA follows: TGTGCCTGGAGTGCGGGACAGTGGGGCTACACCTTC. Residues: CAWSAGQWGYTF.

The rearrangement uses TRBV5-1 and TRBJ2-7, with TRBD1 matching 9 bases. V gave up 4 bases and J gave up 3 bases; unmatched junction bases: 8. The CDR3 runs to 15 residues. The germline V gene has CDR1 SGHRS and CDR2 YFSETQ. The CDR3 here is CASSGNPGQGYEQYF. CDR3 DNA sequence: TGCGCCAGCAGCGGTAACCCGGGACAGGGCTACGAGCAGTACTTC. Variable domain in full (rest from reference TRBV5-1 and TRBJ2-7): KAGVTQTPRYLIKTRGQQVTLSCSPISGHRSVSWYQQTPGQGLQFLFEYFSETQRNKGNFPGRFSGRQFSNSRSEMNVSTLELGDSALYLCASSGNPGQGYEQYFGPGTRLTVT.

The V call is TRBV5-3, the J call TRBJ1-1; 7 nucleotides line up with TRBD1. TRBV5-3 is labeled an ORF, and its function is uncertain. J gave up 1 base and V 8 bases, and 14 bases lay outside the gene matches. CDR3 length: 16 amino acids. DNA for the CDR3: TGTGCCAGCTCGCGAGTTACAGGGGTTCGGAACACTGAAGCTTTCTTT. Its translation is CASSRVTGVRNTEAFF.

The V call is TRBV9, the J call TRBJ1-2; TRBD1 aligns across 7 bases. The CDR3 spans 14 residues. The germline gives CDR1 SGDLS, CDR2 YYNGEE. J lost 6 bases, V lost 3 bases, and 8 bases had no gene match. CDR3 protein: CASSADNRGNGYTF. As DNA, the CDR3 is TGTGCCAGCAGCGCCGACAACAGGGGTAATGGCTACACCTTC.

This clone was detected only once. CDR3 DNA sequence: TGTGCCAGCAGCGTAGCTACTGGTTCCTACAATGAGCAGTTCTTC. It yields the protein CASSVATGSYNEQFF. The chain employs TRBV9 and TRBJ2-1, with unresolved D. V lost 0 bases and J lost 1, with 8 bases in between. The CDR3 is 15 residues long. CDR1 is SGDLS, CDR2 YYNGEE, per germline.

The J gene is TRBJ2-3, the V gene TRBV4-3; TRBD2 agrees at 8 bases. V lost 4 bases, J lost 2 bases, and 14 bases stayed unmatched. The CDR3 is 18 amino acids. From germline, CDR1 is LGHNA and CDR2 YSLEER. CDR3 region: CASSPPSPAGGYTDTQYF. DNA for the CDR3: TGCGCCAGCAGCCCCCCCTCGCCTGCGGGGGGTTACACAGATACGCAGTATTTT.

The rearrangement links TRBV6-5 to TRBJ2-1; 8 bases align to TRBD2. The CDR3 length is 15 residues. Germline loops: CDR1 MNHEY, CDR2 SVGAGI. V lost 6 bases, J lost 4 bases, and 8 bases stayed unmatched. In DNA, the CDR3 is TGTGCCAGCAGCCCTATGGCGGGGGGTTACAATGAGCAGTTCTTC. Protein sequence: CASSPMAGGYNEQFF.

The CDR3 region has the DNA TGTGCCGCGGGGGGGGCAGGGGGCTACCCAAGATTTCGGACCCAGTACTTC. Its translation is CAAGGAGGYPRFRTQYF. The gene calls are TRBV10-3 and TRBJ2-5; a weak D match, TRBD2 (9 bases). Looked up from germline, CDR1 is ENHRY and CDR2 is SYGVKD. V lost 11 bases, J lost 7 bases, and 32 bases lay in between. The CDR3 has 17 amino acids.

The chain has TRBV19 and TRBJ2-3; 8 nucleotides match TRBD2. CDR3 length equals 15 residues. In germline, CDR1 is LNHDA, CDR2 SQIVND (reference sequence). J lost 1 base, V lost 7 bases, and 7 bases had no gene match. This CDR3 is CASTDRSGGTDTQYF. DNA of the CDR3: TGTGCCAGTACCGACCGTAGCGGGGGCACAGATACGCAGTATTTT.

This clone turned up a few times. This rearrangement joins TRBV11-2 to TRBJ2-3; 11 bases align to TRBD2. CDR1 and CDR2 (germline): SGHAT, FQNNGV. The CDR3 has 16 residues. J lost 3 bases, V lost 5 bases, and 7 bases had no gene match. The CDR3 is CASSILAGGPTDTQYF. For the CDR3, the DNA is TGTGCCAGCAGCATCTTAGCGGGGGGGCCGACAGATACGCAGTATTTT.

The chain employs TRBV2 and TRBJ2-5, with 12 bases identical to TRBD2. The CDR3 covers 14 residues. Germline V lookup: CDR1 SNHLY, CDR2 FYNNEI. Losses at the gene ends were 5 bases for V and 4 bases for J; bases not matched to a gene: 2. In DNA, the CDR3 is TGTGCCAGCAGTAGACTAGCGGGGGTAGAGACCCAGTACTTC. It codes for CASSRLAGVETQYF. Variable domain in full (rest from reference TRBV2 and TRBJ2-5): EPEVTQTPSHQVTQMGQEVILRCVPISNHLYFYWYRQILGQKVEFLVSFYNNEISEKSEIFDDQFSVERPDGSNFTLKIRSTKLEDSAMYFCASSRLAGVETQYFGPGTRLLVL.

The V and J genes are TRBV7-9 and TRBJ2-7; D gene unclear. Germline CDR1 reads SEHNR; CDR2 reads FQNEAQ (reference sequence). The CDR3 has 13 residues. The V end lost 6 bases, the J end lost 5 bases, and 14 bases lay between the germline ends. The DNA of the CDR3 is TGTGCCAGCAGTCATCTCCTTGAGGACGAGCAGTACTTC. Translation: CASSHLLEDEQYF.

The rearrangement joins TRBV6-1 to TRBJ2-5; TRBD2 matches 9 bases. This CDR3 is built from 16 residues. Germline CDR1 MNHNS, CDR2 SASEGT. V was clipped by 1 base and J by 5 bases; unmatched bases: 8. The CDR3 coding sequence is TGTGCCAGCAGTGAAGAGGGAGCGGGGGGCCGGGAGACCCAGTACTTC. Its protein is CASSEEGAGGRETQYF.

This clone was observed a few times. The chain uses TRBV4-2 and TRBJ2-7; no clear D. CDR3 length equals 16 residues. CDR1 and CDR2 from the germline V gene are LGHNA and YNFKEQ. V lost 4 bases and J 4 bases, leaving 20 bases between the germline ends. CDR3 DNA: TGTGCCAGCAGCCTATACAAGGAGAAGGCGGCATACGAGCAGTACTTC. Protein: CASSLYKEKAAYEQYF.

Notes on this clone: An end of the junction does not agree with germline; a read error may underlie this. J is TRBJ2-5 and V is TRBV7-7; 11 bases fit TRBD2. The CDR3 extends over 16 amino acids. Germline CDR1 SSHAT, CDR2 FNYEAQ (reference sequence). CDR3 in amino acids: CASSPSSGGYQETQYF. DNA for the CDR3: TGTGCTAGCAGCCCCTCTAGCGGGGGGTACCAAGAGACCCAGTACTTC. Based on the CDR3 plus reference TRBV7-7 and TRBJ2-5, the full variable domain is GAGVSQSPRYKVTKRGQDVTLRCDPISSHATLYWYQQALGQGPEFLTYFNYEAQPDKSGLPSDRFSAERPEGSISTLTIQRTEQRDSAMYRCASSPSSGGYQETQYFGPGTRLLVL.